This T cell receptor (beta chain) was obtained from a study of CD8 T cells in ankylosing spondylitis. Study observations and caveats: What appeared characteristic of ankylosing spondylitis blood was a TCR beta motif of fewer than ten highly homologous variants. Matched ankylosing spondylitis synovial fluid reportedly contained a significantly enriched population of disease-linked clones.

This clonotype occurred many times. No antigen is known for it. Researchers built TCR beta libraries using quantitative 5'-RACE with molecular barcodes. MiXCR, run by TCRdb on the 5' RACE reads, gives a single entry per CDR3 protein. The sample has a few hundred thousand distinct CDR3 sequences, under 8.5% seen once. Trimming at V came to 3 bases and at J to 6 bases, leaving 6 bases not matched to a gene. The CDR3 is made up of 14 amino acids. Germline CDR1 is SEHNR and CDR2 is FQNEAQ (reference sequence). The receptor was derived from a male donor with ankylosing spondylitis. The V and J genes are TRBV7-9 and TRBJ2-7, with TRBD1 matching 9 bases. Sequencing was done on a sample of blood, either unsorted or a sorted T cell fraction (not recorded which). CDR3 DNA: TGTGCCAGCAGCTTTCCGGGACAGGGAAGCGAGCAGTACTTC. It is translated as CASSFPGQGSEQYF.